One T cell receptor (beta chain) is described in this entry. Only in-frame clones appear in the TCRdb table, and some are missing; sequencing was by immunoSEQ multiplex PCR. The table has approximately 69,000 clones, around 87% seen once. The data are from a study of blood T cell repertoires in COVID-19. J gave up 6 bases and V 2 bases, and 12 bases lay outside the gene matches. This CDR3 is 17 amino acids long. The germline V gene has CDR1 SGHVS and CDR2 FQNEAQ. The sequenced material came from peripheral blood. V and J are TRBV7-8 and TRBJ2-2, with 7 nucleotides matching TRBD1. The sequence was obtained from a human donor in a cohort sampled during active COVID-19. The CDR3 sequence: CASSLSLAGGGPGELFF. CDR3 bases: TGTGCCAGCAGCTTAAGTCTTGCAGGGGGTGGACCCGGGGAGCTGTTTTTT.